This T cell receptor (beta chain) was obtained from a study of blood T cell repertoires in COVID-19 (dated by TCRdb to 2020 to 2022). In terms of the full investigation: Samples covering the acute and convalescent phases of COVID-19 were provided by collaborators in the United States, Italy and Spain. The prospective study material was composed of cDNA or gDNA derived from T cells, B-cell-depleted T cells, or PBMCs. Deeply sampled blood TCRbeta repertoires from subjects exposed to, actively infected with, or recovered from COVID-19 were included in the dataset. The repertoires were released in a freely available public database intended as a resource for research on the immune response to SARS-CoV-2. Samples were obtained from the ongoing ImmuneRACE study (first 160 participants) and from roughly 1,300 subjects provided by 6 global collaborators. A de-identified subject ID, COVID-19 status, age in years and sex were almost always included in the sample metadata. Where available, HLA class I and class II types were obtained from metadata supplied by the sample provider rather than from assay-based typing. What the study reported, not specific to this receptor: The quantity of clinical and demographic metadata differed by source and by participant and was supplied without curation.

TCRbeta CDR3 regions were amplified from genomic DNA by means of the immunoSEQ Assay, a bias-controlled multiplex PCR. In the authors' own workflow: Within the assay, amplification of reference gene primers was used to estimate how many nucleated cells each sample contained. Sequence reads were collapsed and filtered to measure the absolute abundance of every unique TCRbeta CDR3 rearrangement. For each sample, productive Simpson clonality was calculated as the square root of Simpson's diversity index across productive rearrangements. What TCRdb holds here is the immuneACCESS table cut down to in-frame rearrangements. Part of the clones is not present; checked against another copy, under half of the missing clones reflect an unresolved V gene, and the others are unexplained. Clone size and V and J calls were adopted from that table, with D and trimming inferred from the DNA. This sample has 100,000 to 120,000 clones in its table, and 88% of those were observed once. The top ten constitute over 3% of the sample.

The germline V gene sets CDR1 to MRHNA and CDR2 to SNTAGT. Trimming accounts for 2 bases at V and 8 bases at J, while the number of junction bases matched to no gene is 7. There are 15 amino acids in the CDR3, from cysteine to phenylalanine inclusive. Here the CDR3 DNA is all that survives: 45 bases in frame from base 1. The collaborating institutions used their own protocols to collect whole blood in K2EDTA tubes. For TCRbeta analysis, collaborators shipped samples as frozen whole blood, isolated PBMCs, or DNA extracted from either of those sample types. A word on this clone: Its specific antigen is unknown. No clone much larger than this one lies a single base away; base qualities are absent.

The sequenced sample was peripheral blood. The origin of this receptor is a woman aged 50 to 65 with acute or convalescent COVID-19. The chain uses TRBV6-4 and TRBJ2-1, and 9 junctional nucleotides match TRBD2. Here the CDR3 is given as CASSDRAGGPDEQFF. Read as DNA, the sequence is TGTGCCAGCAGTGACAGGGCGGGAGGGCCCGATGAGCAGTTCTTC.